Sequencing of this T cell receptor (beta chain) was carried out in a study of blood T cell repertoires in COVID-19. Study-level background: There were acute and convalescent COVID-19 samples, and they came from the United States, Italy and Spain. Sources were T cells, B-cell-depleted T cells, or PBMCs; the material itself was cDNA or gDNA.

Profiling relied on immunoSEQ multiplex PCR, and the TCRdb table lists in-frame clones only, not all of them. The table shows about 240,000 clones, with 87% occurring only once. Germline CDR1 LGHDT, CDR2 YNNKEL (reference sequence). With V trimmed by 8 bases and J by 2 bases, 4 bases remained unmatched. The CDR3 contains 13 residues. The specimen was peripheral blood. The chain links TRBV3-1 (or the pseudogene TRBV3-2) to TRBJ1-1; 8 bases align to TRBD1. The receptor comes from a man aged 60-69 years who had recovered from COVID-19. The CDR3: CASDRGGNTEAFF. The CDR3 bases are TGTGCCAGCGACAGGGGAGGAAACACTGAAGCTTTCTTT.